This T cell receptor beta chain was profiled in a study of T cell responses to AZD1222 COVID-19 vaccine. Study-wide results and caveats: Most donors were white British, females outnumbered males, and clonal diversity was possibly underestimated. Baseline antibody screening turned up just 6 or 7 seropositive AZD1222 recipients. At 160-218 and 743-854, vaccine-associated CD4 TCRs were dominant, and they spanned spike. Sampled repertoires all dated from after the peak T cell response.

Deletions cut 6 bases from V and 7 bases from J, with 21 bases between. The CDR3 spans 15 residues. CDR1 MDHEN and CDR2 SYDVKM come from the germline V gene. Points on this clone: The target antigen is unknown.

Some clones are missing from TCRdb's copy, which holds only in-frame ones; the method was immunoSEQ multiplex PCR. In the table there are some 150,000 clones, around 89% of which are singletons. The receptor comes from an adult who received the AZD1222 COVID-19 vaccine. The chain employs TRBV28 and TRBJ1-1; maybe TRBD1 (6 bases). The sample here was peripheral blood, taken 28 days after the second AZD1222 dose. CDR3 DNA: TGTGCCAGCAGCTCGACCCGGACAGTCCGAAGTGAAGCTTTCTTT. This sequence encodes CASSSTRTVRSEAFF.